This note documents a single T cell receptor beta chain sequence. The primer mix had 60 Vbeta and 13 Jbeta primers. The table came from immunoSEQ multiplex PCR; TCRdb's copy has only in-frame clones and leaves some out. The sample shows about 170,000 clones, approximately 73% of them seen only once. This record comes from a study of cytomegalovirus exposure and HLA in healthy donors. CDR1 and CDR2 (germline): SEHNR, FQNEAQ (reference sequence). The CDR3 has 14 residues. The V end lost 2 bases, the J end lost 2 bases, and 9 bases lay between the germline ends. The sequenced sample was PBMCs. The rearrangement joins TRBV7-9 to TRBJ2-5; perhaps TRBD1 as D (6 bases). This sequence originates from a woman aged 18-30 years in good health and CMV-seropositive. The CDR3 reads CASSLLDRQETQYF. The CDR3 coding sequence is TGTGCCAGCAGCTTATTGGACAGACAAGAGACCCAGTACTTC.